Listed below are T cell receptor beta chains from one sample, sequenced in a study of blood T cell repertoires in COVID-19. Produced via immunoSEQ multiplex PCR; TCRdb's table is partial and in-frame only. In the table there are about 310,000 clones, around 87% of which are singletons. Sequencing used peripheral blood. These receptors were obtained from a woman aged 50 to 60 who had recovered from COVID-19. Each CDR3 is given with its conserved first and last residue. The order of the fields is D gene, V gene, J gene, clone size, CDR3 protein, CDR3 DNA. D genes are given only for firm matches. Size is stated for part of the rows, as once, few or many counts, or as a class when the clone is expanded.

D gene: TRBD1; V gene: TRBV28; J gene: TRBJ2-7; clone size: once; CDR3 protein: CAYAEGQGYEQYF; CDR3 DNA: TGTGCCTACGCCGAGGGACAGGGGTACGAGCAGTACTTC
D gene: .; V gene: TRBV28; J gene: TRBJ2-1; clone size: .; CDR3 protein: CASSTYSRFSYNEQFF; CDR3 DNA: TGTGCCAGCAGTACCTACAGCAGGTTCTCCTACAATGAGCAGTTCTTC
D gene: .; V gene: TRBV19; J gene: TRBJ2-7; clone size: .; CDR3 protein: CASSDGTLPYEQYF; CDR3 DNA: TGTGCCAGTAGTGACGGGACACTTCCCTACGAGCAGTACTTC
D gene: .; V gene: TRBV28; J gene: TRBJ2-1; clone size: .; CDR3 protein: CASSRITGTFKRSYNEQFF; CDR3 DNA: TGTGCCAGCAGCCGAATTACCGGGACTTTTAAACGCTCCTACAATGAGCAGTTCTTC
D gene: TRBD2; V gene: TRBV6-5; J gene: TRBJ2-1; clone size: .; CDR3 protein: CATYPAGTSLREQFF; CDR3 DNA: TGTGCCACCTACCCCGCCGGGACTAGCCTTCGTGAGCAGTTCTTC
D gene: TRBD1; V gene: TRBV30; J gene: TRBJ1-2; clone size: .; CDR3 protein: CAWRGRGADGYTF; CDR3 DNA: TGTGCCTGGAGGGGCAGGGGGGCTGATGGCTACACCTTC
D gene: .; V gene: TRBV4-3; J gene: TRBJ1-2; clone size: once; CDR3 protein: CASSQGGVLGYTF; CDR3 DNA: TGCGCCAGCAGCCAAGGGGGAGTACTTGGCTACACCTTC
D gene: .; V gene: TRBV6-6; J gene: TRBJ1-5; clone size: .; CDR3 protein: CASRRREAWSNQPQHF; CDR3 DNA: TGTGCCAGCAGAAGACGGGAGGCATGGAGCAATCAGCCCCAGCATTTT
D gene: .; V gene: TRBV6-2/TRBV6-3; J gene: TRBJ1-5; clone size: .; CDR3 protein: CASSFGPGGNQPQHF; CDR3 DNA: TGTGCCAGCAGCTTTGGCCCCGGGGGCAATCAGCCCCAGCATTTT
D gene: .; V gene: TRBV27; J gene: TRBJ2-5; clone size: once; CDR3 protein: CASSLWGEVGETQYF; CDR3 DNA: TGTGCCAGCAGTTTATGGGGGGAAGTGGGGGAGACCCAGTACTTC
D gene: .; V gene: TRBV12-2; J gene: TRBJ2-7; clone size: .; CDR3 protein: CARSEEQYF; CDR3 DNA: TGTGCAAGGTCCGAGGAGCAGTACTTC
D gene: .; V gene: TRBV29-1; J gene: TRBJ1-3; clone size: few; CDR3 protein: CSVDLPGNTIYF; CDR3 DNA: TGCAGCGTTGACCTCCCCGGAAACACCATATATTTT
D gene: .; V gene: TRBV19; J gene: TRBJ1-1; clone size: .; CDR3 protein: CASARGGARGATEAFF; CDR3 DNA: TGTGCCAGTGCCCGCGGTGGGGCGCGGGGGGCCACTGAAGCTTTCTTT
D gene: .; V gene: TRBV4-3; J gene: TRBJ1-3; clone size: .; CDR3 protein: CASSQVGAGRSGNTIYF; CDR3 DNA: TGCGCCAGCAGCCAAGTTGGGGCAGGGCGTTCTGGAAACACCATATATTTT
D gene: TRBD1; V gene: TRBV4-3; J gene: TRBJ1-1; clone size: .; CDR3 protein: CASSHTPGQGKIYRHTEAFF; CDR3 DNA: TGCGCCAGCAGCCACACCCCGGGACAGGGGAAAATTTACAGGCACACTGAAGCTTTCTTT
D gene: TRBD2; V gene: TRBV11-2; J gene: TRBJ2-5; clone size: .; CDR3 protein: CASSFRLAGEGPQETQYF; CDR3 DNA: TGTGCCAGCAGCTTCCGACTAGCGGGAGAGGGGCCACAAGAGACCCAGTACTTC
D gene: .; V gene: TRBV5-4; J gene: TRBJ2-7; clone size: large; CDR3 protein: CASSRRVQGSYEQYF; CDR3 DNA: TGTGCCAGCAGCCGACGCGTTCAGGGGTCCTACGAGCAGTACTTC
D gene: .; V gene: TRBV4-1; J gene: TRBJ1-2; clone size: .; CDR3 protein: CASSQDSAGIANYGYTF; CDR3 DNA: TGCGCCAGCAGCCAAGATTCGGCAGGAATAGCTAACTATGGCTACACCTTC
D gene: .; V gene: TRBV20-1; J gene: TRBJ2-3; clone size: .; CDR3 protein: CSASHSAGGDLRYTDTQYF; CDR3 DNA: TGCAGTGCTAGTCATTCAGCAGGAGGAGATTTGCGGTACACAGATACGCAGTATTTT
D gene: .; V gene: TRBV11-3; J gene: TRBJ2-3; clone size: .; CDR3 protein: CASSLGYGTDTQYF; CDR3 DNA: TGTGCCAGCAGCTTAGGTTATGGCACAGATACGCAGTATTTT
D gene: .; V gene: TRBV28; J gene: TRBJ1-2; clone size: .; CDR3 protein: CASSSRSNYGYTF; CDR3 DNA: TGTGCCAGCAGTTCCAGAAGTAACTATGGCTACACCTTC
D gene: .; V gene: TRBV28; J gene: TRBJ1-2; clone size: .; CDR3 protein: CASISGEVYGYTF; CDR3 DNA: TGTGCCAGCATCTCAGGGGAAGTATATGGCTACACCTTC
D gene: TRBD1; V gene: TRBV4-1; J gene: TRBJ1-4; clone size: .; CDR3 protein: CASSQDRGRMDEKLFF; CDR3 DNA: TGCGCCAGCAGCCAAGACAGGGGGAGGATGGATGAAAAACTGTTTTTT
D gene: .; V gene: TRBV23-1; J gene: TRBJ1-6; clone size: .; CDR3 protein: CASSQFLGQGTSPLHF; CDR3 DNA: TGCGCCAGCAGTCAATTCCTGGGGCAGGGGACTTCACCCCTCCACTTT
D gene: .; V gene: TRBV9; J gene: TRBJ2-1; clone size: .; CDR3 protein: CASSVGLEQGFLNEQFF; CDR3 DNA: TGTGCCAGCAGCGTAGGCCTAGAACAAGGATTCCTCAATGAGCAGTTCTTC
D gene: .; V gene: TRBV30; J gene: TRBJ2-2; clone size: .; CDR3 protein: CAWGAGMRAGELFF; CDR3 DNA: TGTGCCTGGGGCGCGGGAATGAGGGCCGGGGAGCTGTTTTTT
D gene: .; V gene: TRBV7-9; J gene: TRBJ1-1; clone size: .; CDR3 protein: CASSLEEGVNTEAFF; CDR3 DNA: TGTGCCAGCAGCTTAGAAGAGGGGGTGAACACTGAAGCTTTCTTT
D gene: .; V gene: TRBV4-3; J gene: TRBJ1-2; clone size: once; CDR3 protein: CASSQEVGGPSYGYTF; CDR3 DNA: TGCGCCAGCAGCCAAGAAGTCGGGGGGCCTTCCTATGGCTACACCTTC
D gene: .; V gene: TRBV6-2/TRBV6-3; J gene: TRBJ2-7; clone size: .; CDR3 protein: CASSYSEYEQYF; CDR3 DNA: TGTGCCAGCAGTTACTCGGAGTACGAGCAGTACTTC
D gene: TRBD2; V gene: TRBV5-4; J gene: TRBJ2-5; clone size: .; CDR3 protein: CASSLGGSGGRETQYF; CDR3 DNA: TGTGCCAGCAGCTTGGGCGGTAGCGGGGGGCGGGAGACCCAGTACTTC
D gene: .; V gene: TRBV11-2; J gene: TRBJ2-3; clone size: .; CDR3 protein: CASSQLIRTDTQYF; CDR3 DNA: TGTGCCAGCAGCCAACTAATTAGGACAGATACGCAGTATTTT
D gene: .; V gene: TRBV5-1; J gene: TRBJ2-1; clone size: .; CDR3 protein: CASSLGGSSYNEQFF; CDR3 DNA: TGCGCCAGCAGCTTGGGAGGGAGCTCCTACAATGAGCAGTTCTTC
D gene: TRBD2; V gene: TRBV7-2; J gene: TRBJ2-1; clone size: .; CDR3 protein: CASSSQRGGTNEQFF; CDR3 DNA: TGTGCCAGCAGCTCACAGCGGGGGGGAACTAATGAGCAGTTCTTC
D gene: TRBD2; V gene: TRBV5-4; J gene: TRBJ2-3; clone size: .; CDR3 protein: CASRPSGTRSTDTQYF; CDR3 DNA: TGTGCCAGCAGACCCTCCGGGACTAGAAGCACAGATACGCAGTATTTT
D gene: .; V gene: TRBV18; J gene: TRBJ1-5; clone size: .; CDR3 protein: CASSTYLSNQPQHF; CDR3 DNA: TGTGCCAGCTCAACATATCTTAGCAATCAGCCCCAGCATTTT
D gene: TRBD1; V gene: TRBV28; J gene: TRBJ1-5; clone size: few; CDR3 protein: CASSPLRDRAGQPQHF; CDR3 DNA: TGTGCCAGCAGTCCCCTCCGGGACAGGGCAGGGCAGCCCCAGCATTTT
D gene: .; V gene: TRBV29-1; J gene: TRBJ1-1; clone size: .; CDR3 protein: CSVEFRHQNTEAFF; CDR3 DNA: TGCAGCGTAGAATTCAGGCATCAGAACACTGAAGCTTTCTTT
D gene: TRBD2; V gene: TRBV7-8; J gene: TRBJ2-1; clone size: .; CDR3 protein: CASSRGSSGSIIEQFF; CDR3 DNA: TGTGCCAGCAGCCGAGGGTCTAGCGGGAGTATAATTGAGCAGTTCTTC
D gene: TRBD2; V gene: TRBV7-3; J gene: TRBJ2-3; clone size: .; CDR3 protein: CASSGTSSTDTQYF; CDR3 DNA: TGTGCCAGCAGCGGGACTAGTTCGACAGATACGCAGTATTTT
D gene: .; V gene: TRBV11-3; J gene: TRBJ1-1; clone size: once; CDR3 protein: CASSLGQDRNTEAFF; CDR3 DNA: TGTGCCAGCAGCTTAGGACAGGATCGGAACACTGAAGCTTTCTTT
D gene: TRBD2; V gene: TRBV19; J gene: TRBJ2-1; clone size: few; CDR3 protein: CASRVSGGAYNEQFF; CDR3 DNA: TGTGCCAGTAGAGTTAGCGGGGGGGCCTACAATGAGCAGTTCTTC
D gene: .; V gene: TRBV18; J gene: TRBJ2-5; clone size: .; CDR3 protein: CASSPRGPETQYF; CDR3 DNA: TGTGCCAGCTCACCACGTGGCCCAGAGACCCAGTACTTC
D gene: .; V gene: TRBV27; J gene: TRBJ1-6; clone size: .; CDR3 protein: CASSLVGGYNSPLHF; CDR3 DNA: TGTGCCAGCAGTTTAGTCGGGGGATATAATTCACCCCTCCACTTT
D gene: .; V gene: TRBV11-2; J gene: TRBJ1-4; clone size: .; CDR3 protein: CATAISLSEKLFF; CDR3 DNA: TGTGCCACCGCGATTAGCCTGTCTGAAAAACTGTTTTTT
D gene: .; V gene: TRBV5-8; J gene: TRBJ1-1; clone size: .; CDR3 protein: CASSLTGTEAFF; CDR3 DNA: TGTGCCAGCAGCTTGACAGGCACTGAAGCTTTCTTT